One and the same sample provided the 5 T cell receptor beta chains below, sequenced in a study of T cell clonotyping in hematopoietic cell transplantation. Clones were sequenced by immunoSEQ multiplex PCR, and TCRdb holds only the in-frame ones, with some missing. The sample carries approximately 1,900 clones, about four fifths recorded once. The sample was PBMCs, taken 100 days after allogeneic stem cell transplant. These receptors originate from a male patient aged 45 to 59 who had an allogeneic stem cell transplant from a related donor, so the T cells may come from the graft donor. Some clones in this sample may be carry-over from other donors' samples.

The CDR3 spells CASSLETEVYEQYF. The CDR3 DNA reads TGTGCCAGCAGCTTAGAAACGGAGGTCTACGAGCAGTACTTC. This chain links TRBV7-8 with TRBJ2-7, with a weak D call TRBD2 (5 bases). CDR3 length: 14 amino acids. From germline, CDR1 is SGHVS and CDR2 FQNEAQ. Trimming shortened V by 1 base and J by 3 bases, and 10 bases separated the two germline ends.

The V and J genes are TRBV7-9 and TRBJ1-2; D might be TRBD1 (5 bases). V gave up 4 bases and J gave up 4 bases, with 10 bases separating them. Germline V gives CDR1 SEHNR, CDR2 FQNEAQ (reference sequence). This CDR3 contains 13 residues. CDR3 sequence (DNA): TGTGCCAGCAGCTCGGACACCCCCTATGGCTACACCTTC. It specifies CASSSDTPYGYTF.

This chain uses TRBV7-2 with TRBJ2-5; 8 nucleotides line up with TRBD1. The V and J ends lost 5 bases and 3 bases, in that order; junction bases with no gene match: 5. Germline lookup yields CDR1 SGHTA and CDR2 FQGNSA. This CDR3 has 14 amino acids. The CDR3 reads CASSQDRVKETQYF. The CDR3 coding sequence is TGTGCCAGCAGCCAGGACAGGGTGAAAGAGACCCAGTACTTC.

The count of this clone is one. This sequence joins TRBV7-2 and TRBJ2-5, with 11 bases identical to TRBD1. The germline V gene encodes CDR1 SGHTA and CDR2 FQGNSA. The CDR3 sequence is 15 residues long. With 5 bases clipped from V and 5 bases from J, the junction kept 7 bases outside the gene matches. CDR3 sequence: CASSALGQGGETQYF. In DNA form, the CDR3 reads TGTGCCAGCAGCGCCCTGGGACAGGGGGGGGAGACCCAGTACTTC.

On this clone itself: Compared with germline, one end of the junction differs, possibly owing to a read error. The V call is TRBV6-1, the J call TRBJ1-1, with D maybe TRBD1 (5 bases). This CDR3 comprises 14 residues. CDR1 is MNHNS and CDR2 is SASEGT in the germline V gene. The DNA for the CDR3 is TGTGCCAGCAGTGTCGCAGGGTCGAACGCTGAAGCTTTCTTT. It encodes CASSVAGSNAEAFF.